Sequencing of this TCR beta chain was carried out in a study of early T cells in non-severe SARS-CoV-2 infection. Study-level points and caveats: The study's VDJdb matching favored anti-spike CD8 responses and missed private and CD4 specificities.

This CDR3 is 14 amino acids long. The V and J ends lost 1 base and 7 bases, in that order; junction bases with no gene match: 6. The germline V gene encodes CDR1 SGHDN and CDR2 FVKESK. Unique molecular identifiers were affixed to single, distinct cDNA molecules. TCRdb reanalysed the 5' RACE reads using MiXCR and keeps one entry per CDR3 protein. Of 95,000 to 150,000 distinct CDR3 sequences in the sample, under 15% were seen once. On this clonotype: What it binds is unknown.

This TCR came from an adult who was a healthcare worker with PCR-confirmed SARS-CoV-2 infection or an uninfected control (not recorded which). Material for sequencing was whole blood. The chain couples TRBV14 to TRBJ1-2, with TRBD1 matching 7 bases. CDR3 sequence reads: CASSQGPGGGGYTF. DNA of the CDR3: TGTGCCAGCAGCCAAGGCCCAGGGGGTGGTGGCTACACCTTC.